Shown below are 28 T cell receptor beta chains from a single sample sequenced in a study of molecular identifiers for immune sequencing clone quantification. TCRdb redid the calling of the PCR reads with MiXCR, one entry per CDR3 protein. The top ten clones hold 0.7% to 0.95% of a sample with some 590,000 distinct CDR3 sequences, around 25% of them seen once. Sequenced material: naive CD8+ T cells from blood, with Jurkat cell RNA spiked in. This sample's subset: FACS-sorted CD8+CD4-CCR7+CD45RA+ naive T cells. These receptors were obtained from a human donor in good health. Some libraries in this study had Jurkat cell RNA spiked in.

This clonotype was seen just once. Just one base apart from a much larger clone, this may be a read error. The genes are TRBV29-1 and TRBJ2-5, with D unresolved. Germline-derived CDR1 and CDR2 are SQVTM and ANQGSEA. V dropped 7 bases and J dropped 4 bases, with 13 bases sitting between them. This CDR3 comprises 12 residues. The CDR3 nucleotides read TGCAGCGCTGAGTACAGAGGAGAGACCCAGTACTTC. Its protein product is CSAEYRGETQYF.

There are many counts of this clonotype. The rearrangement joins TRBV6-6 to TRBJ2-1; D gene uncertain. This CDR3 is built from 11 residues. Between the trimmed V and J ends, which lost 6 bases and 9 bases, there was a span of 9 bases. From germline, CDR1 is MNHNY and CDR2 SVGAGI (reference sequence). CDR3 sequence: CASRITVEQFF. CDR3 DNA sequence: TGTGCCAGCAGAATAACGGTTGAGCAGTTCTTC.

On this clonotype: A single base separates this from a much larger clone, so it may be a read error. The V gene is TRBV7-2, the J gene TRBJ1-1; possibly TRBD1 for D (6 bases). This CDR3 region has 14 residues. V lost 4 bases to trimming and J lost 3 bases, with 12 bases between them. The germline CDR1 and CDR2 sequences are SGHTA and FQGNSA. CDR3 DNA sequence: TGTGCCAGCAGCTCCGGACAGCTGGACACTGAAGCTTTCTTT. Its translation is CASSSGQLDTEAFF.

This clonotype was seen many times. The genes are TRBV5-6 and TRBJ1-1; 8 bases are a match to TRBD1. Germline V gene sequence: CDR1 SGHDT, CDR2 YYEEEE. V lost 4 bases, J lost 6 bases, and 5 bases stayed unmatched. The CDR3 is made up of 13 amino acids. The CDR3 sequence is CASSPDREAEAFF. DNA of the CDR3: TGTGCCAGCAGCCCGGACAGGGAGGCTGAAGCTTTCTTT.

This clonotype was observed a handful of times. This chain joins TRBV30 and TRBJ2-1, with 8 bases identical to TRBD2. Looked up from germline, CDR1 is GTSNPN and CDR2 is SVGIG (reference sequence). V dropped 2 bases and J dropped 8; count of bases not matched to a gene: 5. The CDR3 sequence is 13 residues long. This CDR3 is CAWSPGTRDEQFF. The CDR3 DNA follows: TGTGCCTGGAGTCCCGGGACTAGGGATGAGCAGTTCTTC.

This clonotype has a count of ten or more. J is TRBJ2-2 and V is TRBV29-1; D call uncertain. Per the germline V gene, CDR1 is SQVTM and CDR2 is ANQGSEA. V was trimmed by 3 bases and J by 4 bases, leaving 9 bases between them. CDR3 length: 13 residues. CDR3 protein: CSVERTLTGELFF. For the CDR3, the DNA is TGCAGCGTTGAGCGGACCCTCACCGGGGAGCTGTTTTTT.

This clonotype has at least ten counts. V is TRBV23-1 and J is TRBJ2-4; no clear D. TRBV23-1 is recorded as an ORF, its role being uncertain. The CDR3 consists of 20 residues. The V end was cut by 0 bases, the J end by 0 bases, with 21 bases between. Here the CDR3 DNA reads TGCGCCAGCAGTCAATCCCCTCAGAGAGTGCCCAGTGTAGCCAAAAACATTCAGTACTTC. It yields the protein CASSQSPQRVPSVAKNIQYF.

This clonotype was observed many times. V and J are TRBV10-2 and TRBJ1-5; D not resolved. CDR1 WSHSY and CDR2 SAAADI come from the germline V gene. V was trimmed by 1 base and J by 5 bases, leaving 9 bases between them. The length of the CDR3 is 14 residues. The CDR3 bases are TGCGCCAGCAGTGAGTTAGGGCTGTATCAGCCCCAGCATTTT. It codes for CASSELGLYQPQHF.

This clonotype has more than one count but fewer than ten. The chain links TRBV5-1 to TRBJ2-1; tentatively, D is TRBD2 (6 bases). The germline CDR1 and CDR2 sequences are SGHRS and YFSETQ. CDR3 length: 14 residues. The ends were cut back, 3 bases at V and 4 bases at J, with 11 bases in the middle. The CDR3 bases are TGCGCCAGCAGCTGGGTTGGGGGGTACAATGAGCAGTTCTTC. Translating it yields CASSWVGGYNEQFF. Complete variable domain (other parts from reference TRBV5-1 and TRBJ2-1): KAGVTQTPRYLIKTRGQQVTLSCSPISGHRSVSWYQQTPGQGLQFLFEYFSETQRNKGNFPGRFSGRQFSNSRSEMNVSTLELGDSALYLCASSWVGGYNEQFFGPGTRLTVL.

Of note for this clonotype: A much larger clone is a single base away; this may be a read error. This rearrangement joins TRBV14 to TRBJ1-2; 9 nucleotides match TRBD1. The CDR3 covers 14 residues. CDR1 and CDR2 from the germline V gene are SGHDN and FVKESK. V trimming: 7 bases; J trimming: 5 bases; junction bases outside the gene matches: 8. This chain's CDR3 is CASNRTGTGYGYTF. In nucleotides, the CDR3 is TGTGCCAGCAACCGTACCGGGACAGGGTATGGCTACACCTTC.

This clonotype was seen a handful of times. The chain joins TRBV4-1 to TRBJ2-7; 7 bases align to TRBD2. CDR1 is MGHRA and CDR2 is YSYEKL in the germline V gene. After removal of 4 bases from V and 3 bases from J, the junction contained 15 bases not matched to a gene. This CDR3 comprises 17 residues. DNA for the CDR3: TGCGCCAGCAGCCGCCAGTCGAGCGGGGCCGGGGTCTACGAGCAGTACTTC. Its translation is CASSRQSSGAGVYEQYF.

This clonotype has more than one count but fewer than ten. The chain recombines TRBV6-2 or TRBV6-3 with TRBJ1-1; tentative D call: TRBD1 (6 bases). This CDR3 contains 15 residues. Germline CDR1 is MNHEY and CDR2 is SVGEGT. V was pared by 4 bases and J by 10 bases, with 22 bases between. The CDR3 protein is CASSLMDSSPGGAFF. The CDR3 DNA reads TGTGCCAGCAGTTTAATGGACAGTTCGCCGGGTGGAGCTTTCTTT.

In the case of this clonotype: It may be a read error: a sequence one base away is much more abundant. This CDR3 is CASSSDSHYGYPF. The DNA for the CDR3 is TGTGCCAGCAGTTCGGACAGTCACTATGGCTACCCCTTC. The rearrangement joins TRBV6-2 or TRBV6-3 to TRBJ1-2; D may be TRBD1 (6 bases). CDR3 length: 13 amino acids. Germline CDR1 is MNHEY and CDR2 is SVGEGT.

The V gene is TRBV6-5, the J gene TRBJ1-5; D not resolved. The CDR3 spans 15 residues. Germline V gene lookup returns CDR1 MNHEY and CDR2 SVGAGI. The V gene lost 0 bases and the J gene lost 4 bases, with 10 bases spanning the gap. This chain's CDR3 is CASSYSWEANQPQHF. As DNA, the CDR3 is TGTGCCAGCAGTTACTCGTGGGAAGCAAATCAGCCCCAGCATTTT.

The CDR3 loop reads CANSSEDRRNQPQHF. CDR3 coding DNA: TGTGCCAACAGCTCAGAAGACAGAAGAAATCAGCCCCAGCATTTT. The V call is TRBV6-2 or TRBV6-3, the J call TRBJ1-5; possibly TRBD1 for D (5 bases). Germline-derived CDR1 and CDR2 are MNHEY and SVGEGT. This CDR3 has 15 residues. V was pared by 10 bases and J by 4 bases, with 20 bases between.

With respect to this clonotype: A much larger clonotype is one base distant, so this may be a read error. This chain uses TRBV7-9 with TRBJ1-1; TRBD1 aligns across 7 bases. The CDR3 sequence is 13 residues long. The junction had 10 bases not matched to a gene; V was cut back by 5 bases and J by 10 bases. Looked up from germline, CDR1 is SEHNR and CDR2 is FQNEAQ (reference sequence). In DNA form, the CDR3 reads TGTGCCAGCAGCCGCCCTGGGACAGTTGGAGCTTTCTTT. Amino acid sequence: CASSRPGTVGAFF.

The V and J genes are TRBV20-1 and TRBJ2-3; 10 bases are shared with TRBD2. Germline trimming cut 7 bases from V and 8 bases from J; bases unmatched to any gene: 15. The CDR3 is made up of 15 amino acids. Germline values: CDR1 DFQATT, CDR2 SNEGSKA (reference sequence). CDR3 DNA: TGCAGTGTGAGGGCTAGCGGGGGCAGCCCAGCTACGCAGTATTTT. Its translation is CSVRASGGSPATQYF.

The J gene is TRBJ1-1, the V gene TRBV27, with D maybe TRBD1 (6 bases). CDR1 is MNHEY and CDR2 is SMNVEV in the germline V gene (reference sequence). This CDR3 comprises 11 residues. V was shortened by 6 bases and J by 11 bases, with 13 bases between the two germline ends. DNA of the CDR3: TGTGCCAGCAGCCAGGGGACACGGGCTTTCTTT. It encodes CASSQGTRAFF.

This chain connects TRBV5-1 to TRBJ2-1, with D tentatively TRBD1 or TRBD2 (6 bases each). Germline loops: CDR1 SGHRS, CDR2 YFSETQ. The CDR3 has 17 amino acids. Trimming took 0 bases from V and 1 from J, leaving 14 bases between them. CDR3 region: CASSLVGGEGSYNEQFF. CDR3 bases: TGCGCCAGCAGCTTGGTGGGGGGCGAAGGATCCTACAATGAGCAGTTCTTC.

This clonotype was detected ten times or more. J is TRBJ1-3 and V is TRBV25-1, with 8 positions matching TRBD1. The germline V gene encodes CDR1 MGHDK and CDR2 SYGVNS. CDR3 length: 12 residues. With 7 bases clipped from V and 9 bases from J, the junction kept 5 bases outside the gene matches. The CDR3 bases are TGTGCCAGCAAGGACAGGGACACCACCATATATTTT. Translated: CASKDRDTTIYF.

As concerns this clonotype: A much more abundant neighbour one base away suggests this may be a read error. The chain recombines TRBV20-1 with TRBJ2-7; no definite D call. The CDR3 consists of 13 residues. CDR1 is DFQATT, CDR2 SNEGSKA, per germline (reference sequence). V was cut by 6 bases and J by 2 bases, with 14 bases left in between. The DNA of the CDR3 is TGCAGTGCCAAGAGTCTTGCAACCTACGAGCAGTACTTC. Protein sequence: CSAKSLATYEQYF.

This rearrangement joins TRBV7-9 to TRBJ2-1; D is perhaps TRBD1 or TRBD2 (5 bases each). This CDR3 region has 12 residues. CDR1 and CDR2 (germline): SEHNR, FQNEAQ (reference sequence). The V gene lost 1 base and the J gene lost 11 bases, with 9 bases spanning the gap. The CDR3 protein is CASSLGRGQQFF. Written as DNA, the CDR3 is TGTGCCAGCAGCTTAGGAAGGGGACAGCAGTTCTTC.

V is TRBV12-3 or TRBV12-4 and J is TRBJ2-1; possible D gene TRBD2, 6 bases. V shed 5 bases and J shed 1 base, with 18 bases lying between them. This CDR3 has 17 amino acids. CDR3 loop: CASSPLRQGLSYNEQFF. CDR3 DNA: TGTGCCAGCAGTCCCCTCAGGCAGGGACTTTCCTACAATGAGCAGTTCTTC.

J is TRBJ2-7 and V is TRBV28; no definite D call. The V gene's germline CDR1 is MDHEN and CDR2 SYDVKM. V lost 4 bases to trimming and J lost 3 bases, with 13 bases between them. This CDR3 has 14 residues. This CDR3 is CASSSILYYYEQYF. In nucleotides, the CDR3 is TGTGCCAGCAGTTCCATATTATACTACTACGAGCAGTACTTC.

This clonotype showed up many times. The CDR3 sequence is CAISWDRNTEAFF. The CDR3 nucleotides are TGTGCCATCAGCTGGGACAGAAACACTGAAGCTTTCTTT. The chain recombines TRBV10-3 with TRBJ1-1, with 7 bases matching TRBD1. This CDR3 spans 13 amino acids. With V trimmed by 6 bases and J by 2 bases, 3 bases remained unmatched. Germline lookup yields CDR1 ENHRY and CDR2 SYGVKD.

This clonotype was observed at least ten times. CDR3 amino acids: CASRDWGAETQYF. The CDR3 DNA reads as TGTGCCAGCCGCGACTGGGGGGCTGAGACCCAGTACTTC. The chain couples TRBV25-1 to TRBJ2-5; the D call may be TRBD1 or TRBD2 (6 bases each). CDR1 and CDR2 from the germline V gene are MGHDK and SYGVNS. V lost 8 bases, J lost 5 bases, and 15 bases lay in between. This CDR3 has 13 amino acids.

With regard to this clonotype: Being one base from a much bigger clone, this may be a read error. The V gene is TRBV4-3, the J gene TRBJ1-3; D gene unclear. The CDR3 runs to 15 residues. Per the germline V gene, CDR1 is LGHNA and CDR2 is YSLEER. CDR3 region: CASSQELGSRNPIYF. The DNA of the CDR3 is TGCGCCAGCAGCCAAGAGTTGGGCAGTCGAAACCCCATATATTTT.

This clonotype was found a few times. The chain has TRBV20-1 and TRBJ2-5; the match to TRBD1 covers 9 bases. There are 12 residues in the CDR3. Germline values: CDR1 DFQATT, CDR2 SNEGSKA (reference sequence). The V and J ends lost 6 bases and 4 bases, in that order; junction bases with no gene match: 3. CDR3 DNA sequence: TGCAGTGCCCTGGGACAGGGAGAGACCCAGTACTTC. As protein: CSALGQGETQYF.